This T cell receptor beta chain was found in a study of response to subunit inactivated influenza vaccine. The CDR3 has 12 residues. The germline CDR1 and CDR2 sequences are ENHRY and SYGVKD. With 10 bases clipped from V and 6 bases from J, the junction kept 6 bases outside the gene matches. TCRdb re-derived calls from the RT-PCR reads in MiXCR, one entry per CDR3 protein. The sample has a few hundred thousand distinct CDR3 sequences; 12% to 15% are singletons. The sample consisted of PBMCs from blood, taken 11 to 12 days after vaccination. The clonotype originates from a middle-aged man who received an inactivated influenza vaccine. The chain carries TRBV10-3 and TRBJ2-1, with 7 bases aligning to TRBD1. This chain's CDR3 is CASTGQSNEQFF. The CDR3 nucleotides read TGTGCCAGCACGGGACAGTCCAATGAGCAGTTCTTC.